Only a few counts were recorded for the clone carrying this TCR beta chain. Its cognate antigen is unknown. The CDR3 totals 13 residues. The V gene's germline CDR1 is KGHSH and CDR2 LQKENI. Trimming removed 2 bases from V and 6 bases from J; junction bases left unmatched: 2. Individual cDNA molecules received unique molecular identifiers. One entry per CDR3 protein results from TCRdb running MiXCR on the 5' RACE reads. The repertoire has tens of thousands of distinct CDR3 sequences, 11% of them found once; the top ten carry 3.5% to 4%. The sample originates from a study of early T cells in non-severe SARS-CoV-2 infection. Study context: Sequenced material consisted of bulk RNA (from unsorted whole blood), and chains were unpaired.

The study's findings and limits: In VDJdb matching, anti-spike CD8 responses were favored while private and CD4 specificities went missing.

The receptor comes from an adult who was a healthcare worker with PCR-confirmed SARS-CoV-2 infection or an uninfected control (not recorded which). The material sequenced was whole blood. This chain joins TRBV18 and TRBJ2-7; 9 bases are shared with TRBD2. This chain's CDR3 is CASSPGTSREQYF. The DNA of the CDR3 is TGTGCCAGCTCACCAGGGACTAGCCGCGAGCAGTACTTC.